This T cell receptor (beta chain) stems from a study of T cells after somatic rescue of genetic block. Repertoires were generated with immunoSEQ multiplex PCR, while TCRdb's copy carries only in-frame clones and drops some. There are 7,500 to 9,000 clones in the sample; around 75% occur only once, and 25% lies in the top ten. V shed 4 bases and J 2 bases; nucleotides not matched to a gene: 6. Germline loops: CDR1 KGHSH, CDR2 LQKENI. This CDR3 comprises 15 residues. The sample was peripheral blood mononuclear cells (PBMCs). The origin of this receptor is a boy aged 5-17 years. The genes are TRBV18 and TRBJ2-7; 9 nucleotides agree with TRBD1. This CDR3 is CASSQTGTGTYEQYF. DNA of the CDR3: TGTGCCAGCTCACAAACCGGGACAGGGACCTACGAGCAGTACTTC.